The T cell receptor beta chain under discussion was sequenced for a study of T cells in Graves' hyperthyroidism and ophthalmopathy. Overall study results and limits: The blood repertoire included most of the expanded thyroid clonotypes above 0.001.

Germline V gene lookup returns CDR1 SGHTA and CDR2 FQGNSA. The CDR3 totals 15 residues. Trimming removed 5 bases from V and 9 bases from J; junction bases left unmatched: 8. Each ophthalmopathy patient scored at least 3 on the Clinical Activity Score and at least 4 on NOSPECS grade, with duration under 3 months. From RNA transcripts, TCR beta CDR3 regions were amplified. The TCR CDR3 first-round RT-PCR relied on the HTBI primer set. A single record per CDR3 protein comes from TCRdb applying MiXCR to the multiplex PCR reads. The data contain around 600,000 distinct CDR3 sequences, more than 14% of them seen just once; the ten biggest clones take up around 12%. This clonotype was counted many times. As yet, its antigen is unknown.

The chain carries TRBV7-2 and TRBJ1-6; the match to TRBD1 covers 9 bases. Input material: blood. This TCR was sampled from a woman aged 50 to 60 with Graves' ophthalmopathy. The CDR3 loop reads CASSGPGQGFSPLHF. In DNA, the CDR3 is TGTGCCAGCAGCGGGCCGGGACAGGGATTTTCACCCCTCCACTTT. The variable domain in full, with the rest retrieved from reference TRBV7-2 and TRBJ1-6, is GAGVSQSPSNKVTEKGKDVELRCDPISGHTALYWYRQSLGQGLEFLIYFQGNSAPDKSGLPSDRFSAERTGGSVSTLTIQRTQQEDSAVYLCASSGPGQGFSPLHFGNGTRLTVT.